These 15 T cell receptor beta chains originate from one sample sequenced in a study of blood T cell repertoires in COVID-19. Clones were read by immunoSEQ multiplex PCR, and TCRdb kept only the in-frame ones, dropping some. This table has around 220,000 clones, 90% appearing once. The sample was PBMCs or T cells enriched from blood (not recorded which). The source of these receptors is a man aged 25-40 years who had been exposed to COVID-19.

The chain uses TRBV5-6 and TRBJ1-1, with 7 bases lining up with TRBD1. The CDR3 is 12 amino acids. Germline V gene data show CDR1 as SGHDT and CDR2 as YYEEEE. Unmatched junction bases numbered 5, after V lost 4 bases and J lost 8 bases. The CDR3 reads CASSGPQGEAFF. In nucleotides, the CDR3 is TGTGCCAGCAGCGGACCACAGGGGGAAGCTTTCTTT.

The rearrangement links TRBV4-2 to TRBJ1-3; D may be TRBD1 (5 bases). The CDR3 runs 16 residues. Trimming left V 0 bases short and J 0 bases short, with 9 bases between. The germline gives CDR1 LGHNA, CDR2 YNFKEQ. The DNA for the CDR3 is TGTGCCAGCAGCCAAGACACAGGTCTCTCTGGAAACACCATATATTTT. It is translated as CASSQDTGLSGNTIYF.

The rearrangement uses TRBV5-6 and TRBJ1-2; tentative D call: TRBD1 (5 bases). V was trimmed by 1 base and J by 4 bases, leaving 8 bases between them. The CDR3 runs 13 residues. Germline lookup yields CDR1 SGHDT and CDR2 YYEEEE. This CDR3 reads CASSLQGGYGYTF. CDR3 nucleotide sequence: TGTGCCAGCAGCTTGCAGGGAGGCTATGGCTACACCTTC.

The V gene is TRBV6-5, the J gene TRBJ2-3; 9 bases align to TRBD2. Germline-derived CDR1 and CDR2 are MNHEY and SVGAGI. V lost 7 bases, J lost 4 bases, and 3 bases stayed unmatched. This CDR3 contains 13 residues. CDR3 protein: CASILAGSDTQYF. CDR3 coding DNA: TGTGCCAGCATCCTAGCGGGGTCAGATACGCAGTATTTT.

CDR3 nucleotides: TGTGCCAGCTCTTACCCCCCTCTTGAGGAGTACTTC. Protein sequence: CASSYPPLEEYF. J is TRBJ2-7 and V is TRBV28; D not resolved. CDR1 is MDHEN, CDR2 SYDVKM, per germline. This CDR3 is built from 12 residues. The V end was cut by 8 bases, the J end by 11 bases, with 19 bases between.

The chain has TRBV19 and TRBJ1-5, with a possible D match to TRBD1 (6 bases). Germline assignment: CDR1 LNHDA and CDR2 SQIVND (reference sequence). Trimming took 7 bases from V and 0 from J, leaving 13 bases between them. The CDR3 consists of 15 residues. The CDR3 loop reads CASTVGTYSNQPQHF. Written as DNA, the CDR3 is TGTGCCAGTACCGTGGGGACATATAGCAATCAGCCCCAGCATTTT.

The chain joins TRBV5-6 to TRBJ2-7, with D possibly TRBD1 on 5 matching bases. This CDR3 contains 14 residues. Trimming removed 1 base from V and 2 bases from J, with 10 bases in between. Looked up from germline, CDR1 is SGHDT and CDR2 is YYEEEE. The CDR3 protein is CASSLRAGTYEQYF. Here the CDR3 DNA reads TGTGCCAGCAGCTTGAGGGCAGGGACCTACGAGCAGTACTTC. Drawing the rest from reference TRBV5-6 and TRBJ2-7, the complete variable domain is DAGVTQSPTHLIKTRGQQVTLRCSPKSGHDTVSWYQQALGQGPQFIFQYYEEEERQRGNFPDRFSGHQFPNYSSELNVNALLLGDSALYLCASSLRAGTYEQYFGPGTRLTVT.

The V and J genes are TRBV15 and TRBJ1-1, with 7 bases that match TRBD1. This CDR3 spans 17 amino acids. Germline CDR1 reads LNHNV; CDR2 reads YYDKDF (reference sequence). V lost 0 bases, J lost 4 bases, and 11 bases stayed unmatched. CDR3 in DNA: TGTGCCACCAGCAGAGATTGGGTCGCAGGGGGAGGCACTGAAGCTTTCTTT. Encoded protein: CATSRDWVAGGGTEAFF. Looking up the rest from reference TRBV15 and TRBJ1-1 gives the full variable domain: DAMVIQNPRYQVTQFGKPVTLSCSQTLNHNVMYWYQQKSSQAPKLLFHYYDKDFNNEADTPDNFQSRRPNTSFCFLDIRSPGLGDTAMYLCATSRDWVAGGGTEAFFGQGTRLTVV.

The V and J genes are TRBV11-3 and TRBJ2-1; no definite D call. Germline V gene lookup returns CDR1 SGHNT and CDR2 YENEEA. The CDR3 is 13 amino acids. V was clipped by 3 bases and J by 4 bases, with 7 bases between them. The CDR3 here is CASSFTRYNEQFF. In DNA form, the CDR3 reads TGTGCCAGCAGCTTTACCCGGTACAATGAGCAGTTCTTC.

This chain uses TRBV11-2 with TRBJ1-1, with 7 bases matching TRBD1. The length of the CDR3 is 14 residues. V was pared by 4 bases and J by 4 bases, with 6 bases of the junction left unmatched. Germline CDR1 SGHAT, CDR2 FQNNGV. The DNA for the CDR3 is TGTGCCAGCAGCTGGGGACAGTGGGGCACTGAAGCTTTCTTT. Encoded protein: CASSWGQWGTEAFF.

The sample holds one count of this clone. CDR3 nucleotide sequence: TGTGCCAGCAGTGAAGGTAGTTGGTCAGATACGCAGTATTTT. Its translation: CASSEGSWSDTQYF. The genes are TRBV25-1 and TRBJ2-3; D is unresolved. The CDR3 sequence is 14 residues long. V was clipped by 2 bases and J by 4 bases, with 10 bases between them. Germline V gene lookup returns CDR1 MGHDK and CDR2 SYGVNS. The full variable domain, completed using reference TRBV25-1 and TRBJ2-3, is EADIYQTPRYLVIGTGKKITLECSQTMGHDKMYWYQQDPGMELHLIHYSYGVNSTEKGDLSSESTVSRIRTEHFPLTLESARPSHTSQYLCASSEGSWSDTQYFGPGTRLTVL.

The chain uses TRBV4-3 and TRBJ2-1; 15 bases agree with TRBD2. With 1 base clipped from V and 9 bases from J, the junction kept 13 bases outside the gene matches. The germline CDR1 and CDR2 sequences are LGHNA and YSLEER. CDR3 size: 19 residues. CDR3 protein: CASSQVRTSGGAYQAEQFF. CDR3 in DNA: TGCGCCAGCAGCCAAGTAAGGACTAGCGGGGGGGCTTACCAGGCTGAGCAGTTCTTC.

J is TRBJ2-1 and V is TRBV7-3; the match to TRBD2 covers 10 bases. The CDR3 runs 14 residues. V shed 6 bases, J shed 7 bases, and the junction held 6 bases outside the gene matches. CDR1 is SGHTA and CDR2 is FQGTGA in the germline V gene. The CDR3 loop is CASSSSGGGNEQFF. CDR3 in DNA: TGTGCCAGCAGTTCTAGCGGGGGAGGGAATGAGCAGTTCTTC. Full variable domain (remainder filled in from reference TRBV7-3 and TRBJ2-1): GAGVSQTPSNKVTEKGKYVELRCDPISGHTALYWYRQSLGQGPEFLIYFQGTGAADDSGLPNDRFFAVRPEGSVSTLKIQRTERGDSAVYLCASSSSGGGNEQFFGPGTRLTVL.

The CDR3 bases are TGTGCCAGCAGCTCGATCCTGCGGGGGGACTACGAGCAGTACTTC. Translating it yields CASSSILRGDYEQYF. The gene calls are TRBV6-2 or TRBV6-3 and TRBJ2-7; 8 nucleotides agree with TRBD2. CDR3 length: 15 residues. The trim removed 6 bases at V and 3 bases at J, leaving 10 bases unmatched. CDR1 MNHEY and CDR2 SVGEGT come from the germline V gene.

The V and J genes are TRBV3-1 (or the pseudogene TRBV3-2) and TRBJ2-5, with 12 bases aligning to TRBD2. The V gene's germline CDR1 is LGHDT and CDR2 YNNKEL (reference sequence). CDR3 length: 14 residues. After removal of 2 bases from V and 5 bases from J, the junction contained 0 bases not matched to a gene. CDR3 coding DNA: TGTGCCAGCAGCCAACTAGCGGGGGGGGAGACCCAGTACTTC. Its translation is CASSQLAGGETQYF.